This T cell receptor (beta chain) was documented in a study of read filtering for tumor transcriptome and immune sequencing. CDR1 is DFQATT and CDR2 is SNEGSKA in the germline V gene (reference sequence). This CDR3 contains 16 residues. V was shortened by 2 bases and J by 0 bases, with 16 bases between the two germline ends. This clonotype has ten or more counts. Its target is not known. The library was built from around 400 ng RNA with molecular barcoded adaptors for alpha/delta and beta/gamma chains. TCRdb recomputed calls from the reads with MiXCR, one row per CDR3 protein. The sample includes some 130,000 distinct CDR3 sequences, over 10% of them seen just once. Sampling of bone marrow took place during active disease in every patient. Overall study findings and caveats: About four fifths of IR-seq clonotypes had a single read, yet these held around 4% of reads. The sorted CD138-negative fraction was a mixed bone marrow immune population, not purified T cells.

The sequencing sample was made of a population of CD138-negative cells sorted from bone marrow. The source of this sequence is a donor over 35 with multiple myeloma. V gene TRBV20-1 combines with J gene TRBJ1-1; D perhaps matches TRBD1 (5 bases). The CDR3 region is CSARWDGHPMNTEAFF. The CDR3 coding sequence is TGCAGTGCTAGATGGGACGGACATCCCATGAACACTGAAGCTTTCTTT.